The present entry profiles one TCR beta chain with its context. Its antigen is not yet known. The record has no base qualities; no much larger clone is one base away. From each donor, a single peripheral blood sample of around 0.12 L on average was drawn into heparinised tubes. A BD FACSAria II and a panel including CD45RO, CCR7, CD25, CD127, CD95 and CD27 were used to sort naive, central memory, regulatory and stem cell-like memory CD4+ T cells. Every sorted population had a purity above 95%. PBMCs were separated immediately by Lymphoprep density gradient centrifugation and were stained directly, without being cultured. Samples were stained and sorted in pairs, with one healthy donor and one patient per experiment, so that batch effects were minimized. The data are from a study of beta chain features in type 1 diabetes listed by TCRdb under 2018. Regarding the study in general: No differences in mean age, gender distribution, total cell number or subset yield were found between patients and healthy donors. Whereas all 30 or so donors provided naive and central memory subsets, regulatory and stem cell-like memory subsets were isolated from just 8 patients and roughly eight healthy donors. The study compared the TCRB repertoires of sorted circulating CD4+ T cell subsets in recently diagnosed type 1 diabetes patients with those in matched healthy donors. A total of roughly 100 million sorted cells were examined across all samples, and RNA yield correlated strongly with the number of cells per subset. General study outcomes and caveats: Patients with type 1 diabetes made fewer insertions and deleted more nucleotides at VDJ recombination sites, implying thymic rearrangement abnormalities. Because cDNA rather than genomic DNA was sequenced, highly expressing activated cells could have been over-represented, although no difference in activation and CD3 levels was found between groups. In all four CD4+ subsets, TCRB CDR3 length was moderately but significantly shorter in type 1 diabetes patients. HLA sub-analyses involved small numbers of individuals, so any influence of HLA type on TCRB rearrangement remained unresolved. Shorter templates might have been favored by PCR, but patient and control samples were amplified and corrected together, so both groups would have been affected equally by any skew. Naive, central memory and regulatory TCRB repertoires appeared more similar among patients than among healthy donors.

The entire amount of isolated RNA was reverse transcribed using the High Capacity cDNA Reverse Transcription Kit, so the sequenced TCRB transcripts were expressed ones. Naive, central memory and regulatory T cell samples underwent deep immunoSEQ sequencing, averaging around 3.6 million total reads per sample. Sorted cells were lysed in RLT buffer and RNA was extracted with DNase-treated RNeasy Micro or Mini kits, depending on cell number. To prevent cross-contamination, each cell subset was processed individually, whereas patient and healthy donor samples were processed jointly. The immunoSEQ multiplex PCR was used to amplify TCRB sequences from cDNA, yielding 87-bp fragments that span the CDR3 region. The amplicons were sequenced using the Illumina HiSeq platform. The study's processing was this. Synthetic template baselines were used to correct PCR bias computationally, reads within Hamming distance 2 were collapsed, and singletons that could not be merged were discarded. Reads were aligned to IMGT to assign V, D and J genes, CDR3 length, and insertions or deletions at six rearrangement sites. Clonotype counts were normalized to sorted cell number within each subset before computing true diversity and Gini coefficients with the tcR R package. The overlap coefficient, calculated on TCRB nucleotide sequences, was used to quantify repertoire sharing. As a proxy for the pre-selection repertoire, out-of-frame TCRB sequences from naive cells were analyzed. TCRdb took over this immuneACCESS table, retaining in-frame rearrangements with V and J assigned. Such tables are incomplete; in checked studies, under half of the missing clones stem from an unresolved V gene, and the remainder is unexplained. Clonal size and the V and J genes are those of that table, whereas D and trimming came from the DNA. The sample contains 220,000 or so clones, about 70% of them found a single time. The top ten constitute 0.053% of the sample.

Sequenced input: naive CD4+ T cells from blood. The cell subset or site label, read with the paper, signifies: true naive CD4+ T cells. The source of this sequence is a man under 40 in good health.

The DNA reads TGCGCCAGCAGTCAAAAACAGGGTTGCGGGGAGCTGTTTTTT. Its protein is CASSQKQGCGELFF. Rearrangement joined TRBV23-1 to TRBJ2-2; TRBD1 is a weak D gene call, 6 bases matching. TRBV23-1 qualifies as an ORF whose function is uncertain. Counted from cysteine to phenylalanine, this CDR3 has 14 amino acids. The DNA shown is the 42-base CDR3, in frame from base 1. The germline ends are 11 bases apart after V is trimmed by 2 bases and J by 7 bases.